What follows are 2 T cell receptor beta chains derived from one specimen sequenced in a study of T cells in Graves' hyperthyroidism and ophthalmopathy. TCR beta CDR3 region amplification was performed from RNA transcripts. The TCR CDR3 was amplified in a first-round RT-PCR using the HTBI primer set. TCRdb fed the multiplex PCR reads into MiXCR, producing one record per CDR3 protein. The data show fewer than 40,000 distinct CDR3 sequences, 52% seen once. Input material: blood. These receptors came from a woman between 35 and 50 years old with Graves' ophthalmopathy.

Relative to its sample, this clonotype is medium-sized. The V and J genes are TRBV10-3 and TRBJ1-6; 7 bases are shared with TRBD1. Trimming removed 4 bases from V and 7 bases from J; junction bases left unmatched: 7. The CDR3 loop spans 15 amino acids. Germline V gene data show CDR1 as ENHRY and CDR2 as SYGVKD. CDR3 nucleotides: TGTGCCATCAGTGGGACCGGGACAGAGAATTCACCCCTCCACTTT. This sequence encodes CAISGTGTENSPLHF.

V usage is TRBV10-3 and J usage is TRBJ2-7, with TRBD1 identical over 10 bases. The CDR3 spans 18 residues. Trimming at V came to 6 bases and at J to 1 base, leaving 15 bases not matched to a gene. Germline-derived CDR1 and CDR2 are ENHRY and SYGVKD. DNA of the CDR3: TGTGCCATCAGCCCTAGGCGACCGGGACAGGGGAGTTCCTACGAGCAGTACTTC. Translating it yields CAISPRRPGQGSSYEQYF.